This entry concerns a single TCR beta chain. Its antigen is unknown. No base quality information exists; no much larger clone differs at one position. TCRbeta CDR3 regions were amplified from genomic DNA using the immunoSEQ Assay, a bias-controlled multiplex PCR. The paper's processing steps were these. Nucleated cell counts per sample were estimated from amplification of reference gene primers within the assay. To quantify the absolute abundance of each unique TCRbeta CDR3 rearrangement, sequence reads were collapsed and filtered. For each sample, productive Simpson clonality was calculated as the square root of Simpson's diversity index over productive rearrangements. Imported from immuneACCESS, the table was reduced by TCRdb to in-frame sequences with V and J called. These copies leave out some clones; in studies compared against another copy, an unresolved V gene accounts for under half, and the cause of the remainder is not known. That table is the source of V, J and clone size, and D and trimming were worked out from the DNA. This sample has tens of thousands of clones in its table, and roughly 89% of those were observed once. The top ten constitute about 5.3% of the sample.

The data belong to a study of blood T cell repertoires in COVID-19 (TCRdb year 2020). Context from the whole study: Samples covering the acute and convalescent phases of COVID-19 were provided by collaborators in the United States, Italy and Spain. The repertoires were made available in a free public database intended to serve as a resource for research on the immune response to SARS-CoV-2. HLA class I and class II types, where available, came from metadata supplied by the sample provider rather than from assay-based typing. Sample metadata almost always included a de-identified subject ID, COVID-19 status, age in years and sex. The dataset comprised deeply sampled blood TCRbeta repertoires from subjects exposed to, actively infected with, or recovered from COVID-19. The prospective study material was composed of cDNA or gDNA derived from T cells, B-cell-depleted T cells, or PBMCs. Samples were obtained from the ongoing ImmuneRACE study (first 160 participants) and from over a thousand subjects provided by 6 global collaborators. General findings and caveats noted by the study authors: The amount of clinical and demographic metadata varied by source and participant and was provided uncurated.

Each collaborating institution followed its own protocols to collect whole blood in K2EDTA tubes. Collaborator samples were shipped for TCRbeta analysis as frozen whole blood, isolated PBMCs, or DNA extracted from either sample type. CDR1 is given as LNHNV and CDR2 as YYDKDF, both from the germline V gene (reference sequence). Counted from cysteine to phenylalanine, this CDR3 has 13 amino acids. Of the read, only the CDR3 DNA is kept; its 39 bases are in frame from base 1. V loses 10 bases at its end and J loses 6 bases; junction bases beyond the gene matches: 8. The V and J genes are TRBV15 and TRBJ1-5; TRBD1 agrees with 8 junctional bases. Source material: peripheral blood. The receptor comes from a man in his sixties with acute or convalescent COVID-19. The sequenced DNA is TGTGCCAGCTCGACAGGGGTTGGTCAGCCCCAGCATTTT. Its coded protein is CASSTGVGQPQHF.